This record concerns one T cell receptor (beta chain) sequence. Antigen specificity is unknown. These data originate in a study of Tregs in tolerant kidney transplant recipients. Losses at the gene ends were 7 bases for V and 5 bases for J; bases not matched to a gene: 5. This CDR3 has 15 amino acids. Germline V gene lookup returns CDR1 MNHNY and CDR2 SVGAGI (reference sequence). Using immunoSEQ multiplex PCR, the repertoire was profiled, and TCRdb retains in-frame clones only, with some absent. The sample lists about 8,600 clones, around 49% seen once, with roughly 5.7% in the top ten. Study-level results: Biological reproducibility was not directly addressed in this study. The most relevant donor-specific Treg TCRbeta repertoire apparently came from expansion with activated donor B cells. Findings come from small patient numbers and require larger validation.

This chain links TRBV6-6 with TRBJ2-2, with TRBD2 matching over 12 bases. The sequence came from a human donor in good health. Sequencing used CD4+ T cells from blood cultured with allogeneic cells. The CDR3 sequence: CASTTGLAGTGELFF. The CDR3 DNA sequence: TGTGCCAGCACCACTGGACTAGCGGGGACCGGGGAGCTGTTTTTT.